Listed here are 19 T cell receptor beta chains from one sample, sequenced in a study of shared clonotypes between healthy human individuals. This table comes from immunoSEQ multiplex PCR, and its TCRdb copy is limited to in-frame clones, with some not included. The sample includes about 1 million clones, 60% to 80% of them seen just once. The sample comprised memory CD4+ T cells sorted from blood. Specified subset: CD45RA-negative fraction. These receptors were collected from a man between 18 and 35 years old in good health.

The genes are TRBV5-1 and TRBJ2-7, with 7 positions matching TRBD1. The V gene end was trimmed by 1 base and the J gene end by 1 base; junction bases not matched to a gene: 8. CDR1 is SGHRS, CDR2 YFSETQ, per germline. The CDR3 has 16 amino acids. The CDR3 region has the DNA TGCGCCAGCAGCTTGTTGGGACAGTCGTTTTCCTACGAGCAGTACTTC. This codes for CASSLLGQSFSYEQYF.

The CDR3 DNA reads TGTGCCAGCGAGACAACTTGGAGCGAGCAGTACTTC. It specifies CASETTWSEQYF. The chain couples TRBV6-1 to TRBJ2-7, with D unresolved. Germline assignment: CDR1 MNHNS and CDR2 SASEGT. The CDR3 has 12 residues. V was pared by 8 bases and J by 6 bases, with 14 bases between.

The rearrangement uses TRBV6-1 and TRBJ2-7, with 8 bases lining up with TRBD1. Germline values: CDR1 MNHNS, CDR2 SASEGT. This CDR3 region has 15 residues. Trimming cost V 4 bases and J 5 bases; bases outside gene matches: 10. The CDR3 sequence: CASSGRQGNVDEQYF. The DNA for the CDR3 is TGTGCCAGCAGTGGCCGACAGGGGAATGTCGACGAGCAGTACTTC.

The gene calls are TRBV2 and TRBJ1-1; D gene uncertain. The CDR3 runs 13 residues. The germline V gene has CDR1 SNHLY and CDR2 FYNNEI. Trimming shortened V by 2 bases and J by 4 bases, and 8 bases separated the two germline ends. For the CDR3, the DNA is TGTGCCAGCAGTGAAAGGCGGGTCACTGAAGCTTTCTTT. Protein: CASSERRVTEAFF.

Notes on this clone: One junction end does not reproduce the germline sequence, and a read error may be involved. V is TRBV7-2 and J is TRBJ2-5; 10 bases align to TRBD2. Germline V gene sequence: CDR1 SGHTA, CDR2 FQGNSA. The CDR3 is 17 amino acids. In nucleotides, the CDR3 is TGCGCCAGCAGCCAAGAAAGGACTAGCGGCCCCCGAGGGACCCAGTACTTC. Translating it yields CASSQERTSGPRGTQYF.

This clone was found once. The chain links TRBV7-2 to TRBJ2-7; 9 bases align to TRBD1. V shed 6 bases and J 3 bases; nucleotides not matched to a gene: 9. Looked up from germline, CDR1 is SGHTA and CDR2 is FQGNSA. CDR3 length equals 15 residues. CDR3 residues: CASSSRGTGIYEQYF. The DNA for the CDR3 is TGTGCCAGCAGTTCTCGCGGGACAGGGATCTACGAGCAGTACTTC.

The V and J genes are TRBV11-2 and TRBJ2-4; 11 bases fit TRBD1. Germline V CDR1 and CDR2: SGHAT, FQNNGV. CDR3 size: 17 residues. The V and J ends lost 0 bases and 9 bases, in that order; junction bases with no gene match: 10. In DNA, the CDR3 is TGTGCCAGCAGCTTAGATTGGACAGGGGGCGGCGGTAGCATTCAGTACTTC. Translating gives CASSLDWTGGGGSIQYF.

This clone came up a few times. The chain is built from TRBV7-9 and TRBJ2-3, with D uncertain. The CDR3 has 14 amino acids. Germline CDR1 is SEHNR and CDR2 is FQNEAQ (reference sequence). V lost 3 bases and J 2 bases, leaving 9 bases between the germline ends. This CDR3 is CASSLGGATDTQYF. DNA for the CDR3: TGTGCCAGCAGCTTGGGCGGCGCCACAGATACGCAGTATTTT.

V is TRBV5-8 and J is TRBJ2-1; 8 nucleotides match TRBD2. The CDR3 has 15 residues. The germline gives CDR1 SGHTS, CDR2 YDEGEE. The trim removed 4 bases at V and 4 bases at J, leaving 7 bases unmatched. The CDR3 loop is CASSIRLALYNEQFF. The DNA of the CDR3 is TGTGCCAGCAGCATCCGACTAGCGTTATACAATGAGCAGTTCTTC.

There are a few counts of this clone. The chain has TRBV27 and TRBJ2-7; 7 nucleotides align to TRBD1. The CDR3 spans 14 residues. With 4 bases clipped from V and 2 bases from J, the junction kept 5 bases outside the gene matches. Germline V gene sequence: CDR1 MNHEY, CDR2 SMNVEV (reference sequence). CDR3 sequence reads: CASSSRQGPYEQYF. The CDR3 DNA reads as TGTGCCAGCAGTTCCCGACAGGGCCCCTACGAGCAGTACTTC.

This clone was recorded a few times. The chain links TRBV5-1 to TRBJ1-1; the D gene is possibly TRBD1 (5 bases). From germline, CDR1 is SGHRS and CDR2 YFSETQ. The V end lost 0 bases, the J end lost 5 bases, and 11 bases lay between the germline ends. This CDR3 region has 14 residues. CDR3 nucleotides: TGCGCCAGCAGCTTGGTCGGGAAGGGGACTGAAGCTTTCTTT. Translated, it gives CASSLVGKGTEAFF.

The V call is TRBV5-4, the J call TRBJ2-1, with a weak D call TRBD2 (6 bases). CDR1 and CDR2 from the germline V gene are SGHNT and YYREEE (reference sequence). V was shortened by 0 bases and J by 6 bases, with 10 bases between the two germline ends. CDR3 size: 14 residues. For the CDR3, the DNA is TGTGCCAGCAGCTTGGACACCGGGAGCAATGAGCAGTTCTTC. It encodes CASSLDTGSNEQFF.

This clone was picked up one time. The CDR3 bases are TGTGCCTGGAGTGTACAATGGAACGGCTACACCTTC. Its translation is CAWSVQWNGYTF. The rearrangement links TRBV30 to TRBJ1-2, with unresolved D. Germline V CDR1 and CDR2: GTSNPN, SVGIG (reference sequence). This CDR3 region has 12 residues. V was clipped by 0 bases and J by 8 bases, with 10 bases between them.

A note on this clone: The identical CDR3 is also encoded by other nucleotide sequences in the sample. This rearrangement joins TRBV10-3 to TRBJ2-3; no clear D. The germline V gene has CDR1 ENHRY and CDR2 SYGVKD. CDR3 length: 13 amino acids. Trimming took 3 bases from V and 4 from J, leaving 8 bases between them. DNA of the CDR3: TGTGCCATCAGTGACCTAGGGTCAGATACGCAGTATTTT. Residues: CAISDLGSDTQYF.

V is TRBV6-6 and J is TRBJ2-7, with D perhaps matching TRBD2 (6 bases). From germline, CDR1 is MNHNY and CDR2 SVGAGI (reference sequence). CDR3 length: 16 amino acids. The germline V and J ends were trimmed by 5 bases and 2 bases, with 19 bases remaining between them. The CDR3 nucleotides are TGTGCCAGCAGTACCCCCGGGAGACCCGCTACCTACGAGCAGTACTTC. The encoded protein is CASSTPGRPATYEQYF.

This clone was counted between two and nine times. The rearrangement joins TRBV28 to TRBJ1-4; possible D gene TRBD1, 6 bases. CDR3 size: 20 residues. The germline gives CDR1 MDHEN, CDR2 SYDVKM. Trimming took 4 bases from V and 6 from J, leaving 30 bases between them. The CDR3 sequence is CASSSLTFRRGQRNDEKLFF. The CDR3 bases are TGTGCCAGCAGTTCCCTAACATTCCGCCGAGGACAGCGAAACGATGAAAAACTGTTTTTT.

This clone was recorded only once. Other nucleotide sequences from this sample produce the same CDR3. The gene calls are TRBV6-1 and TRBJ1-1; D gene unclear. V gave up 5 bases and J gave up 5 bases, with 9 bases separating them. The CDR3 is made up of 12 amino acids. Looked up from germline, CDR1 is MNHNS and CDR2 is SASEGT. The CDR3 is CASSRHGTEAFF. Written as DNA, the CDR3 is TGTGCCAGCAGTAGACATGGGACTGAAGCTTTCTTT.

The J gene is TRBJ1-1, the V gene TRBV6-6; D is possibly TRBD1 (5 bases). There are 11 residues in the CDR3. Per the germline V gene, CDR1 is MNHNY and CDR2 is SVGAGI (reference sequence). Trimming shortened V by 7 bases and J by 5 bases, and 8 bases separated the two germline ends. The CDR3 reads CASNRGTEAFF. CDR3 bases: TGTGCCAGCAACCGGGGGACTGAAGCTTTCTTT.

This rearrangement joins TRBV28 to TRBJ1-4, with a possible D match to TRBD1 (6 bases). The length of the CDR3 is 14 residues. V lost 8 bases, J lost 7 bases, and 17 bases lay in between. Germline CDR1 reads MDHEN; CDR2 reads SYDVKM. The chain's CDR3 is CASAPGGGGEKLFF. The CDR3 nucleotides are TGTGCCAGCGCCCCGGGAGGGGGGGGTGAAAAACTGTTTTTT.